This TCR beta chain was found in a study of vaccination effects on CD4 cells after COVID-19. Regarding the study as a whole: The vaccine-induced clones of healthy vaccinees included only 1 of 255 that cross-reacted with common cold coronaviruses.

The germline gives CDR1 LGHDT, CDR2 YNNKEL (reference sequence). V dropped 4 bases and J dropped 4 bases, with 11 bases sitting between them. This CDR3 spans 14 amino acids. Here immunoSEQ multiplex PCR was the method, and the copy in TCRdb shows in-frame clones only, minus some. The sample yields some 59,000 clones, roughly 80% seen once. Viral peptide pool expansion of antigen-specific CD4+ T cells preceded sequencing in the ViraFEST assay. At the end of around eleven days of culture, CD4+ T cells were isolated. In the vaccine recipients, nucleocapsid antibodies were negative and there was no prior SARS-CoV-2 infection. Turning to this clone: What it binds is unknown.

The sequence derives from a human donor who received a COVID-19 vaccine. The genes are TRBV3-1 (or the pseudogene TRBV3-2) and TRBJ1-5, with a possible D match to TRBD1 (5 bases). The source material was CD4+ T cells from PBMCs cultured with HCoV-229E spike peptides, sampled before COVID-19 vaccination. The CDR3 bases are TGTGCCAGCAGCCCAGTGGGGGGGAATCAGCCCCAGCATTTT. Its protein product is CASSPVGGNQPQHF.